Presented here are 13 T cell receptor beta chains from one specimen sequenced in a study of patients and donors after allogeneic stem cell transplantation. A single record per CDR3 protein comes from TCRdb applying MiXCR to the RT-PCR reads. The sample holds about 87,000 distinct CDR3 sequences, 5% seen once. The sequencing input was blood, either unsorted or a sorted T cell fraction (not recorded which). These receptors were collected from a human donor who was either an allogeneic HSCT recipient or a stem cell or donor lymphocyte infusion donor (not recorded which). It is not recorded whose cells these are; they may come from a transplant donor.

This clonotype has a count of ten or more. This sequence joins TRBV5-1 and TRBJ1-6; D gene uncertain. Trimming removed 3 bases at V and 4 bases at J, with 11 bases between. The CDR3 length is 15 residues. Germline V gene data show CDR1 as SGHRS and CDR2 as YFSETQ. CDR3 region: CASSWTDPYNSPLHF. The DNA for the CDR3 is TGCGCCAGCAGCTGGACGGATCCTTATAATTCACCCCTCCACTTT.

This clonotype was picked up a small number of times. A much larger clone lies a single base off, so this may be a read error. The chain has TRBV2 and TRBJ1-1, with TRBD1 as a possible D gene (5 bases). This CDR3 region has 13 residues. Per germline, CDR1 SNHLY and CDR2 FYNNEI. This CDR3 is CAGNWEVDTVAFF. The DNA of the CDR3 is TGTGCCGGAAACTGGGAGGTGGACACTGTAGCTTTCTTT.

This clonotype was observed at least ten times. The CDR3 spells CASSLGTPGTRGLFF. In DNA, the CDR3 is TGTGCCAGCAGCTTGGGGACTCCGGGGACGCGGGGACTGTTCTTC. The chain has TRBV5-5 and TRBJ2-1, with D possibly being TRBD2 (6 bases). CDR1 and CDR2 (germline): SGHKS, YYEKEE (reference sequence). V lost 0 bases and J 15 bases, leaving 22 bases between the germline ends. The CDR3 length is 15 residues.

This clonotype was detected many times. The chain joins TRBV5-5 to TRBJ1-2, with 9 bases aligning to TRBD1. The CDR3 covers 16 residues. Germline V gene data show CDR1 as SGHKS and CDR2 as YYEKEE (reference sequence). J was trimmed by 0 bases and V by 3 bases; bases with no gene match: 6. The CDR3 DNA sequence: TGTGCCAGCAGCTGGCTTCGACAGGGGGCTAACTATGGCTACACCTTC. Translation: CASSWLRQGANYGYTF. The full variable domain, its missing parts supplied by reference TRBV5-5 and TRBJ1-2, is DAGVTQSPTHLIKTRGQQVTLRCSPISGHKSVSWYQQVLGQGPQFIFQYYEKEERGRGNFPDRFSARQFPNYSSELNVNALLLGDSALYLCASSWLRQGANYGYTFGSGTRLTVV.

The J gene is TRBJ1-1, the V gene TRBV6-6, with 7 bases fitting TRBD1. Germline lookup yields CDR1 MNHNY and CDR2 SVGAGI (reference sequence). V lost 10 bases to trimming and J lost 10 bases; unmatched junction nucleotides: 12. This CDR3 is 12 amino acids long. This CDR3 is CATTGEFPGAFF. Here the CDR3 DNA reads TGTGCCACAACAGGGGAATTTCCGGGAGCTTTCTTT.

This chain connects TRBV28 to TRBJ2-1; no firm D call. V dropped 2 bases and J dropped 6 bases, with 11 bases sitting between them. CDR3 length: 14 amino acids. The germline gives CDR1 MDHEN, CDR2 SYDVKM. CDR3 sequence (DNA): TGTGCCAGCAGTTTAAGAACGCCGGGCAATGAGCAGTTCTTC. Protein product: CASSLRTPGNEQFF.

Turning to this clonotype: A much larger clone lies one base from this, so it may be a read error. The rearrangement links TRBV7-3 to TRBJ2-3; perhaps TRBD1 as D (5 bases). The V gene's germline CDR1 is SGHTA and CDR2 FQGTGA. CDR3 length: 14 residues. Here the CDR3 DNA reads TGTGCCAGCAGCTTGGACGGTCAGACAGATACGCATTATTTT. Its protein product is CASSLDGQTDTHYF.

In its sample, this clonotype was seen a few times. The chain carries TRBV18 and TRBJ2-7, with D tentatively TRBD1 (6 bases). The V end lost 5 bases, the J end lost 3 bases, and 14 bases lay between the germline ends. Germline CDR1 reads KGHSH; CDR2 reads LQKENI. The CDR3 contains 14 residues. CDR3 coding DNA: TGTGCCAGCTCAGACCCACTAGGGGGCTACGAGCAGTACTTC. The encoded protein is CASSDPLGGYEQYF.

The sample holds a few counts of this clonotype. The V gene is TRBV13, the J gene TRBJ2-7, with TRBD1 as a possible D gene (6 bases). Per germline, CDR1 PRHDT and CDR2 FYEKMQ (reference sequence). CDR3 length equals 14 residues. Trimming removed 8 bases from V and 2 bases from J, with 16 bases in between. The CDR3 here is CASAIGQPTYEQYF. CDR3 bases: TGTGCCAGCGCGATCGGACAGCCCACCTACGAGCAGTACTTC.

This clonotype came up a few times. The chain combines TRBV5-1 with TRBJ2-7; D tentatively reads TRBD1 or TRBD2 (5 bases each). CDR1 SGHRS and CDR2 YFSETQ come from the germline V gene. This CDR3 contains 15 residues. With 4 bases removed from V and 0 bases from J, the gap between germline ends came to 14 bases. DNA for the CDR3: TGCGCCAGCAGCGGGGCAGGGAGCCGCTCCTACGAGCAGTACTTC. Protein sequence: CASSGAGSRSYEQYF.

V gene TRBV18 combines with J gene TRBJ2-7, with D unresolved. Trimming pared 2 bases from V and 1 base from J, leaving 6 bases between. Per germline, CDR1 KGHSH and CDR2 LQKENI. This CDR3 region has 13 residues. CDR3 sequence: CASSPDESYEQYF. The CDR3 DNA follows: TGTGCCAGCTCACCAGACGAATCCTACGAGCAGTACTTC.

This clonotype was seen many times. This chain uses TRBV7-9 with TRBJ2-1; 8 positions agree with TRBD2. Germline V gene sequence: CDR1 SEHNR, CDR2 FQNEAQ (reference sequence). J was trimmed by 3 bases and V by 5 bases; bases with no gene match: 9. This CDR3 spans 16 amino acids. In DNA, the CDR3 is TGTGCCAGCAGCCTTCTAGCGGGTTTTGTCTACAATGAGCAGTTCTTC. It encodes CASSLLAGFVYNEQFF.

This clonotype was seen more than once but under ten times. The CDR3 DNA follows: TGTGCCAGCAGCCAAGAGGGGCGGGAGCAGTTCTTC. It encodes CASSQEGREQFF. The rearrangement joins TRBV3-1 to TRBJ2-1; D is possibly TRBD1 (5 bases). The V end lost 0 bases, the J end lost 10 bases, and 7 bases lay between the germline ends. Germline CDR1 and CDR2: LGHDT and YNNKEL (reference sequence). This CDR3 has 12 amino acids.